The T cell receptor beta chain described here comes from a study of T cell responses to AZD1222 COVID-19 vaccine. Notes on the study in general: Baseline seropositivity occurred in only six AZD1222 recipients. Targets within unmutated variant regions were reportedly found for nearly half of spike-specific TCRs.

Trimming pared 6 bases from V and 4 bases from J, leaving 9 bases between. The CDR3 covers 12 residues. Germline values: CDR1 SGHRS, CDR2 YFSETQ. With regard to this clone: Its antigen is not known.

The protocol was immunoSEQ multiplex PCR, while the TCRdb copy is restricted to in-frame clones and leaves out a portion. The data contain just over 150,000 clones, roughly 90% of them singletons. Material: peripheral blood, obtained 28 days after the second AZD1222 dose. This clonotype was sampled from an adult who received the AZD1222 COVID-19 vaccine. The chain recombines TRBV5-1 with TRBJ2-3, with TRBD1 as a possible D gene (5 bases). The CDR3 DNA reads TGCGCCAGCAAGCCAGGGCCAGATACGCAGTATTTT. Protein product: CASKPGPDTQYF.